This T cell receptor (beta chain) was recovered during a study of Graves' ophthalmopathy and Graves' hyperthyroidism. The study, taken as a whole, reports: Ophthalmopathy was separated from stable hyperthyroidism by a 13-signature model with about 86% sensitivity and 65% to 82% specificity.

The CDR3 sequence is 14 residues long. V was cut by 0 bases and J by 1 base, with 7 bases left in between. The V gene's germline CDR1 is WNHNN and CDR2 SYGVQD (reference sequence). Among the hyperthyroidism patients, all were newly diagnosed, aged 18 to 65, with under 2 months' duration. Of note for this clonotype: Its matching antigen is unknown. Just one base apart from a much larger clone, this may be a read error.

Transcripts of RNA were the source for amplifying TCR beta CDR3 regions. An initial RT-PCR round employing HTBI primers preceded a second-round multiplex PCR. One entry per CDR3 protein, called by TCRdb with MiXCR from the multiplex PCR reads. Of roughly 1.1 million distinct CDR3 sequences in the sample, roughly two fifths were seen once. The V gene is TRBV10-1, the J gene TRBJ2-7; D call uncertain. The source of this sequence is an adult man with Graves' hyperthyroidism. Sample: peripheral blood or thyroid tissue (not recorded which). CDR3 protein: CASSESRQSYEQYF. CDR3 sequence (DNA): TGCGCCAGCAGTGAGTCACGACAATCCTACGAGCAGTACTTC.